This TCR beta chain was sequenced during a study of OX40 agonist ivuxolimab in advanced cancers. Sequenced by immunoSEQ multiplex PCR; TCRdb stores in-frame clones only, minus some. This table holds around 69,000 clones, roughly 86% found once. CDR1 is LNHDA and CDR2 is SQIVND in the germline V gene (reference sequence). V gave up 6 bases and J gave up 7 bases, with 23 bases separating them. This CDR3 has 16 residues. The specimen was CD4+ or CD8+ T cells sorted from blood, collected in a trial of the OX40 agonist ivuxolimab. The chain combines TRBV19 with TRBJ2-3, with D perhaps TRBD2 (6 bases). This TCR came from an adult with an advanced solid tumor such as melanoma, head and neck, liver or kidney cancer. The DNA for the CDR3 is TGTGCCAGTAGCACCGGGGGTTCCCTAGCGACGAATACGCAGTATTTT. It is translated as CASSTGGSLATNTQYF.